These 14 T cell receptor beta chains came from one sample sequenced in a study of cytomegalovirus exposure and HLA in healthy donors. PCR employed 60 Vbeta and 13 Jbeta primers. The table came from immunoSEQ multiplex PCR; TCRdb's copy has only in-frame clones and leaves some out. This sample yields around 130,000 clones, of which roughly 71% are seen a single time; approximately 3% belongs to the top ten. Sequenced sample: PBMCs. The receptors were gathered from a woman aged 40 to 50 in good health and CMV-seropositive.

The chain links TRBV30 to TRBJ1-1; D is perhaps TRBD1 (6 bases). This CDR3 has 11 amino acids. Germline values: CDR1 GTSNPN, CDR2 SVGIG (reference sequence). V was cut by 4 bases and J by 6 bases, with 9 bases left in between. The CDR3 is CAWKGGAEAFF. CDR3 nucleotides: TGTGCCTGGAAGGGGGGGGCTGAAGCTTTCTTT.

This sequence joins TRBV6-1 and TRBJ1-5, with 9 bases identical to TRBD1. The CDR3 has 15 amino acids. V lost 8 bases to trimming and J lost 5 bases; unmatched junction nucleotides: 10. The germline gives CDR1 MNHNS, CDR2 SASEGT. Here the CDR3 reads CASQPPGQGHQPQHF. CDR3 nucleotide sequence: TGTGCCAGCCAACCTCCGGGACAGGGCCATCAGCCCCAGCATTTT.

The gene calls are TRBV7-6 and TRBJ2-7, with 11 bases fitting TRBD2. V lost 5 bases to trimming and J lost 6 bases; unmatched junction nucleotides: 6. The CDR3 length is 14 residues. Germline V lookup: CDR1 SGHVS, CDR2 FNYEAQ. The chain's CDR3 is CASSPLAGGGEQYF. The CDR3 DNA is TGTGCCAGCAGCCCGCTAGCGGGGGGCGGCGAGCAGTACTTC. Looking up the rest from reference TRBV7-6 and TRBJ2-7 gives the full variable domain: GAGVSQSPRYKVTKRGQDVALRCDPISGHVSLYWYRQALGQGPEFLTYFNYEAQQDKSGLPNDRFSAERPEGSISTLTIQRTEQRDSAMYRCASSPLAGGGEQYFGPGTRLTVT.

This chain connects TRBV10-3 to TRBJ2-1, with 10 bases matching TRBD1. The CDR3 is made up of 12 amino acids. After removal of 8 bases from V and 5 bases from J, the junction contained 0 bases not matched to a gene. CDR1 ENHRY and CDR2 SYGVKD come from the germline V gene. The CDR3 sequence: CAIGTGDNEQFF. As DNA, the CDR3 is TGTGCCATCGGGACAGGGGACAATGAGCAGTTCTTC.

The V call is TRBV10-2, the J call TRBJ1-4, with TRBD1 matching 10 bases. The length of the CDR3 is 15 residues. The germline V gene has CDR1 WSHSY and CDR2 SAAADI. The V and J ends lost 3 bases and 4 bases, in that order; junction bases with no gene match: 2. The CDR3 bases are TGCGCCAGCAGTGACCGGACAGGGGGTAATGAAAAACTGTTTTTT. This translates into CASSDRTGGNEKLFF.

This clone was found many times. This CDR3 is CASSQTAGGGNEQFF. The CDR3 nucleotides are TGTGCCAGCAGCCAGACAGCGGGAGGGGGTAATGAGCAGTTCTTC. The chain links TRBV14 to TRBJ2-1, with 10 nucleotides matching TRBD2. Unmatched junction bases numbered 6, after V lost 3 bases and J lost 7 bases. The length of the CDR3 is 15 residues. The germline V gene has CDR1 SGHDN and CDR2 FVKESK.

As concerns this clone: Other nucleotide sequences from this sample produce the same CDR3. The V call is TRBV4-3, the J call TRBJ2-3; TRBD2 matches 9 bases. CDR3 length: 17 amino acids. Germline trimming cut 0 bases from V and 5 bases from J; bases unmatched to any gene: 9. The germline gives CDR1 LGHNA, CDR2 YSLEER. DNA for the CDR3: TGCGCCAGCAGCCAAGATGGAGGTGGTAGCGGGAGAGATACGCAGTATTTT. This encodes CASSQDGGGSGRDTQYF.

V is TRBV30 and J is TRBJ2-3; D unclear. The CDR3 is 12 residues long. V was pared by 3 bases and J by 3 bases, with 7 bases between. CDR1 and CDR2 (germline): GTSNPN, SVGIG (reference sequence). CDR3 sequence: CAWSAGTDTQYF. CDR3 DNA: TGTGCCTGGAGCGCCGGGACAGATACGCAGTATTTT.

The CDR3 nucleotides are TGTGCCAGCAGCTTAGAAGCCGGGGGGGGGACTGAAGCTTTCTTT. Translated: CASSLEAGGGTEAFF. This chain uses TRBV7-9 with TRBJ1-1, with D possibly TRBD1 on 5 matching bases. Germline lookup yields CDR1 SEHNR and CDR2 FQNEAQ (reference sequence). Trimming took off 1 base at V and 5 bases at J, with 14 bases between the two ends. The CDR3 is 15 residues long.

In its sample, this clone was seen a few times. The chain employs TRBV19 and TRBJ2-1, with TRBD2 matching over 9 bases. The germline CDR1 and CDR2 sequences are LNHDA and SQIVND (reference sequence). The CDR3 has 17 residues. The J segment lost 4 bases and the V segment lost 5 bases, leaving 12 bases of the junction unmatched. CDR3 nucleotide sequence: TGTGCCAGTAGTCGCCCCCTTCGCGGGGGGGGTTACAATGAGCAGTTCTTC. The encoded protein is CASSRPLRGGGYNEQFF.

The rearrangement joins TRBV11-3 to TRBJ1-1; D gene unclear. The CDR3 runs to 13 residues. Germline lookup yields CDR1 SGHNT and CDR2 YENEEA. V gave up 1 base and J gave up 1 base, with 4 bases separating them. The CDR3 coding sequence is TGTGCCAGCAGCTTAGGAGCGAACACTGAAGCTTTCTTT. Its translation is CASSLGANTEAFF.

J is TRBJ1-6 and V is TRBV7-9, with TRBD1 matching over 10 bases. The CDR3 is 15 residues long. CDR1 and CDR2 from the germline V gene are SEHNR and FQNEAQ (reference sequence). J lost 10 bases, V lost 5 bases, and 8 bases had no gene match. As DNA, the CDR3 is TGTGCCAGCAGCCCCCATGACAGGGGGCACTCACCCCTCCACTTT. It translates to CASSPHDRGHSPLHF. Full variable domain (remainder filled in from reference TRBV7-9 and TRBJ1-6): DTGVSQNPRHKITKRGQNVTFRCDPISEHNRLYWYRQTLGQGPEFLTYFQNEAQLEKSRLLSDRFSAERPKGSFSTLEIQRTEQGDSAMYLCASSPHDRGHSPLHFGNGTRLTVT.

A word on this clone: An end of the junction differs from the germline gene, which may be a read error. The chain links TRBV28 to TRBJ2-7, with 14 bases aligning to TRBD2. CDR3 length equals 13 residues. Germline V lookup: CDR1 MDHEN, CDR2 SYDVKM. The CDR3 DNA reads TGTGCCAGCACCGACGGGACTAGCGGGAGCACTCACTTC. Its protein is CASTDGTSGSTHF.

This clone was seen more than once but under ten times. The V and J genes are TRBV7-8 and TRBJ2-5, with D possibly matching TRBD2 (6 bases). The CDR3 totals 14 residues. With 5 bases removed from V and 5 bases from J, the gap between germline ends came to 15 bases. CDR1 is SGHVS, CDR2 FQNEAQ, per germline. CDR3 DNA: TGTGCCAGCAGCAAGGGTCGTGGGGGGGAGACCCAGTACTTC. It translates to CASSKGRGGETQYF.